The sequence of this T cell receptor beta chain was determined in a study of blood T cell repertoires in COVID-19. About the study: Samples representing acute and convalescent COVID-19 were sourced from the United States, Italy and Spain.

Germline V gene sequence: CDR1 MNHEY, CDR2 SVGAGI. The CDR3 length is 15 residues. The ends lost 6 bases at V and 8 bases at J; junction bases unmatched: 8. Here immunoSEQ multiplex PCR was the method, and the copy in TCRdb shows in-frame clones only, minus some. This sample has around 100,000 clones, with around 85% found just once. This clonotype was obtained from a woman aged 55 to 70 with COVID-19, enrolled during active disease. Sequencing was performed on peripheral blood. The chain employs TRBV6-5 and TRBJ2-4; the match to TRBD2 covers 12 bases. The CDR3 protein is CASSPGLAGKDIQYF. DNA for the CDR3: TGTGCCAGCAGCCCCGGACTAGCGGGGAAGGACATTCAGTACTTC.